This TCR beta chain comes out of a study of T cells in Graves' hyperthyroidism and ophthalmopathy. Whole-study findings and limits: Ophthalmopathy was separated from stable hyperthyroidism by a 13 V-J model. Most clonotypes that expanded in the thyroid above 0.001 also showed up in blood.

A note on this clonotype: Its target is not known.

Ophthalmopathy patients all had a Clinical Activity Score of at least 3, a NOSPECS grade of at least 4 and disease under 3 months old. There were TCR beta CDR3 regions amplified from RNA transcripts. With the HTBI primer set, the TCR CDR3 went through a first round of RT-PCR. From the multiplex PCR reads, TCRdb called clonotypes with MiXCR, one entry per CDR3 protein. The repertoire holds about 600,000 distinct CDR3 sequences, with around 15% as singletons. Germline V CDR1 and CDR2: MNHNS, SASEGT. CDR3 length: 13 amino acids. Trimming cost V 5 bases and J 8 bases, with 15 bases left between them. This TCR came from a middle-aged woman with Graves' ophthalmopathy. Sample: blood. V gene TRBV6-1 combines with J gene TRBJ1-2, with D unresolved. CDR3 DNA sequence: TGTGCCAGCAGTCCGGACGGCCGATCGGGCTACACCTTC. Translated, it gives CASSPDGRSGYTF.